This is a list of T cell receptor beta chains from one sample in a study of T cells after yellow fever vaccination. One entry per CDR3 protein results from TCRdb running MiXCR on the 5' RACE reads. In the table there are about 180,000 distinct CDR3 sequences, about 6% of which are singletons. Source: CD4+ T cells sorted from PBMCs, taken on the day of the first yellow fever vaccination. The origin of the receptors is a man aged 18 to 35 who received the YFV17D yellow fever vaccine. CDR3s include the opening cysteine and the closing phenylalanine or tryptophan. Each record gives: J gene, D gene, clone size, V gene, CDR3 protein, CDR3 DNA. A D gene is named only where the DNA matches it firmly. A clone size is listed for some rows: how often the clone was seen (once, few, many), or a class if it is expanded.

TRBJ1-3 - - TRBV7-2 CASSGSRGFGNTIYF TGTGCCAGCAGCGGATCCAGGGGATTTGGAAACACCATATATTTT
TRBJ1-5 - few TRBV10-3 CAISESFSNQPQHF TGTGCCATCAGTGAGTCGTTTAGCAATCAGCCCCAGCATTTT
TRBJ1-5 - few TRBV2 CASNRVDGNQPQHF TGTGCCAGCAACAGGGTTGATGGCAATCAGCCCCAGCATTTT
TRBJ2-5 - many TRBV15 CATSRDYTQETQYF TGTGCCACCAGCAGAGATTACACCCAAGAGACCCAGTACTTC
TRBJ1-5 - few TRBV10-3 CAISESQGSNQPQHF TGTGCCATCAGTGAATCACAGGGTAGCAATCAGCCCCAGCATTTT
TRBJ2-1 - many TRBV7-3 CASSSLGDGYNEQFF TGTGCCAGCAGCTCCCTGGGGGACGGATACAATGAGCAGTTCTTC
TRBJ2-1 TRBD1 many TRBV5-1 CASSFSGTGGVEEQFF TGCGCCAGCAGTTTCTCCGGGACAGGGGGTGTAGAAGAGCAGTTCTTC
TRBJ2-5 - many TRBV5-1 CASMPGNRETQYF TGCGCCAGCATGCCGGGGAATAGGGAGACCCAGTACTTC
TRBJ1-2 - few TRBV20-1 CSIGRGLNYGYTF TGCAGCATAGGGAGGGGCCTAAACTATGGCTACACCTTC
TRBJ1-5 TRBD1 few TRBV7-9 CASSKTGRRQPQHF TGTGCCAGCAGCAAGACAGGGAGGAGGCAGCCCCAGCATTTT
TRBJ1-1 - many TRBV5-8 CASSWGHVSTEAFF TGTGCCAGCAGCTGGGGACATGTATCCACTGAAGCTTTCTTT
TRBJ2-2 - many TRBV12-3/TRBV12-4 CASSFKGVGGELFF TGTGCCAGCAGTTTCAAGGGTGTCGGCGGGGAGCTGTTTTTT
TRBJ1-1 - few TRBV30 CAWSGILNTEAFF TGTGCCTGGAGTGGAATTCTGAACACTGAAGCTTTCTTT
TRBJ1-3 TRBD1 few TRBV5-4 CASSLLGPGQGILPRSGNTIYF TGTGCCAGCAGCTTGCTGGGTCCGGGACAGGGGATCCTGCCCCGCTCTGGAAACACCATATATTTT
TRBJ2-6 TRBD2 few TRBV12-3/TRBV12-4 CASTRGGGFSGANVLTF TGTGCCAGCACCCGGGGGGGAGGCTTCTCTGGGGCCAACGTCCTGACTTTC
TRBJ2-1 TRBD1 few TRBV24-1 CATSDEDRGGEQFF TGTGCCACCAGTGATGAGGACAGGGGAGGTGAGCAGTTCTTC
TRBJ2-3 TRBD1 few TRBV28 CASSAPNLRGTQYF TGTGCCAGCAGTGCCCCAAATCTCAGGGGGACGCAGTATTTT
TRBJ1-2 - few TRBV4-3 CASSQDGRRQLYGYTF TGCGCCAGCAGCCAAGATGGCCGTCGTCAGCTTTATGGCTACACCTTC
TRBJ1-5 - few TRBV10-3 CAIRAGSHSNQPQHF TGTGCCATAAGAGCAGGGTCCCATAGCAATCAGCCCCAGCATTTT
TRBJ2-5 - - TRBV7-2 CASSLIQGETQYF TGTGCCAGCAGCTTAATACAGGGTGAGACCCAGTACTTC
TRBJ1-1 - - TRBV20-1 CSARDLGEAFF TGCAGTGCTAGAGATTTGGGGGAAGCTTTCTTT
TRBJ2-5 - few TRBV6-6 CASSYWTEETQYF TGTGCCAGCAGTTACTGGACCGAAGAGACCCAGTACTTC
TRBJ1-5 TRBD1 many TRBV4-1 CASSRTQGNQPQHF TGCGCCAGCAGCCGCACACAGGGGAACCAGCCCCAGCATTTT
TRBJ2-3 TRBD1 many TRBV25-1 CASSEARTGFSTDTQYF TGTGCCAGCAGTGAAGCAAGGACAGGGTTTAGCACAGATACGCAGTATTTT
TRBJ2-5 TRBD1 few TRBV11-3 CASEQGVQETQYF TGTGCCAGCGAACAGGGGGTACAAGAGACCCAGTACTTC
TRBJ1-1 - few TRBV29-1 CSVVSGRGTEAFF TGCAGCGTTGTATCCGGGCGCGGCACTGAAGCTTTCTTT
TRBJ2-3 TRBD2 many TRBV7-2 CASSLALAGGQYF TGTGCCAGCAGCTTAGCGCTAGCGGGGGGGCAGTATTTT
TRBJ2-1 TRBD2 - TRBV5-1 CASSLLPAGENEQFF TGCGCCAGCAGCTTGCTCCCTGCGGGAGAAAATGAGCAGTTCTTC
TRBJ2-7 TRBD1 - TRBV27 CASSRGTGGYYEQYF TGTGCCAGCAGTAGGGGGACAGGGGGTTACTACGAGCAGTACTTC
TRBJ2-1 TRBD2 many TRBV27 CASRRGLAGGPYNEQFF TGTGCCAGCCGACGGGGACTAGCGGGGGGGCCGTACAATGAGCAGTTCTTC
TRBJ2-3 - - TRBV12-3/TRBV12-4 CASSWGGYSTDTQYF TGTGCCAGCAGCTGGGGAGGTTATAGCACAGATACGCAGTATTTT
TRBJ1-3 - - TRBV29-1 CSVAQSSGNTIYF TGCAGCGTTGCACAGAGCTCTGGAAACACCATATATTTT
TRBJ1-1 TRBD1 few TRBV5-6 CASSLFSIGGFFTEAFF TGTGCCAGCAGCTTGTTTAGTATAGGGGGCTTTTTCACTGAAGCTTTCTTT
TRBJ1-5 - few TRBV7-2 CASSLGSPKTNQPQHF TGTGCCAGCAGCTTAGGAAGCCCTAAGACCAATCAGCCCCAGCATTTT
TRBJ1-2 - few TRBV12-3/TRBV12-4 CASSLSLYGYTF TGTGCCAGCAGTTTGAGCCTCTATGGCTACACCTTC
TRBJ2-2 - many TRBV2 CASSDGTTGELFF TGTGCCAGCAGTGATGGGACTACCGGGGAGCTGTTTTTT
TRBJ1-6 - few TRBV7-2 CASSFLSQGNSPLHF TGTGCCAGCAGCTTCCTCTCCCAGGGGAATTCACCCCTCCACTTT